Presented here are 28 T cell receptor beta chains from one specimen sequenced in a study of beta chain features in type 1 diabetes. Every bit of the isolated RNA underwent reverse transcription, so sequencing read expressed TCRB transcripts. Here immunoSEQ multiplex PCR was the method, and the copy in TCRdb shows in-frame clones only, minus some. Found here are 900,000 or so clones, about 17% of them singletons; the top ten hold 0.02% to 0.03%. The specimen sequenced was naive CD4+ T cells from blood. The receptor set was obtained from a young woman in good health.

DNA for the CDR3: TGTGCCAGCAGTTCCGACGGGACACCGAGCTCTGGAAACACCATATATTTT. Amino acids: CASSSDGTPSSGNTIYF. The genes are TRBV27 and TRBJ1-3; a weak D match, TRBD1 (6 bases). The germline CDR1 and CDR2 sequences are MNHEY and SMNVEV (reference sequence). CDR3 size: 17 residues. Trimming took off 4 bases at V and 0 bases at J, with 16 bases between the two ends.

On this clone itself: Germline and junction disagree at one end, which may indicate a read error. The V and J genes are TRBV5-1 and TRBJ2-1; unclear D gene. The CDR3 spans 14 residues. The germline V gene encodes CDR1 SGHRS and CDR2 YFSETQ. CDR3 sequence (DNA): TGCGCCAGCAGCTTGGGTGAGGCATACAGTGAGCAGTTCTTC. Protein product: CASSLGEAYSEQFF.

The genes are TRBV6-1 and TRBJ1-1; D not certain. This CDR3 has 11 amino acids. V was clipped by 2 bases and J by 5 bases, with 3 bases between them. Germline loops: CDR1 MNHNS, CDR2 SASEGT. The DNA for the CDR3 is TGTGCCAGCAGTGAACCGACTGAAGCTTTCTTT. It specifies CASSEPTEAFF.

The rearrangement links TRBV21-1 to TRBJ2-5; TRBD1 reflects the table's D call only, with no check against the DNA. TRBV21-1 is recorded as a pseudogene. There are 14 residues in the CDR3. CDR3 region: CASSKVSGQETQYF. The CDR3 coding sequence is TGTGCCAGCAGCAAAGTGTCAGGTCAAGAGACCCAGTACTTC.

In this sample, this clone turned up a few times. The chain is built from TRBV10-3 and TRBJ2-5; tentative D call: TRBD2 (6 bases). The CDR3 covers 16 residues. Germline V lookup: CDR1 ENHRY, CDR2 SYGVKD. Trimming took off 10 bases at V and 2 bases at J, with 23 bases between the two ends. The CDR3 region has the DNA TGTGCCACGAGCCTCCTTACTAGCCCTCTTCAAGAGACCCAGTACTTC. Translating it yields CATSLLTSPLQETQYF.

The DNA of the CDR3 is TGTGCCAGCAGCCGAATCCAGGGGTCCTACAATGAGCAGTTCTTC. This translates into CASSRIQGSYNEQFF. This chain joins TRBV11-2 and TRBJ2-1; D may be TRBD1 (6 bases). V lost 5 bases to trimming and J lost 1 base, with 12 bases between them. This CDR3 is built from 15 residues. Germline assignment: CDR1 SGHAT and CDR2 FQNNGV.

The chain joins TRBV5-1 to TRBJ1-3, with D hard to call. The V gene lost 5 bases and the J gene lost 1 base, with 10 bases spanning the gap. The CDR3 extends over 14 amino acids. CDR1 SGHRS and CDR2 YFSETQ come from the germline V gene. The CDR3 DNA reads TGCGCCAGCAGGAAAGTGGGTTCTGGAAACACCATATATTTT. It is translated as CASRKVGSGNTIYF. Variable domain in full (rest from reference TRBV5-1 and TRBJ1-3): KAGVTQTPRYLIKTRGQQVTLSCSPISGHRSVSWYQQTPGQGLQFLFEYFSETQRNKGNFPGRFSGRQFSNSRSEMNVSTLELGDSALYLCASRKVGSGNTIYFGEGSWLTVV.

The chain is built from TRBV6-5 and TRBJ1-1; a weak D match, TRBD1 (5 bases). The CDR3 runs to 13 residues. V lost 6 bases to trimming and J lost 0 bases, with 8 bases between them. The germline V gene has CDR1 MNHEY and CDR2 SVGAGI. The CDR3 loop is CASRWTLNTEAFF. The CDR3 DNA sequence: TGTGCCAGCAGATGGACACTGAACACTGAAGCTTTCTTT.

This clone was counted between two and nine times. This sequence joins TRBV10-2 and TRBJ2-7, with 8 bases lining up with TRBD2. The CDR3 is 16 residues long. V was pared by 3 bases and J by 3 bases, with 10 bases of the junction left unmatched. In germline, CDR1 is WSHSY, CDR2 SAAADI. CDR3 in amino acids: CASSEGLGLGFYEQYF. CDR3 DNA sequence: TGCGCCAGCAGTGAAGGGTTGGGACTAGGGTTCTACGAGCAGTACTTC.

This clone was observed a handful of times. This chain links TRBV5-4 with TRBJ2-1, with 10 positions matching TRBD2. Losses at the gene ends were 6 bases for V and 4 bases for J; bases not matched to a gene: 1. Germline loops: CDR1 SGHNT, CDR2 YYREEE (reference sequence). This CDR3 is built from 13 residues. CDR3 sequence: CASKTSGYNEQFF. DNA for the CDR3: TGTGCCAGCAAGACTAGCGGGTACAATGAGCAGTTCTTC.

Only a few counts were recorded for this clone. The V gene is TRBV6-6, the J gene TRBJ2-2; tentative D call: TRBD2 (7 bases). CDR1 MNHNY and CDR2 SVGAGI come from the germline V gene (reference sequence). The CDR3 is 15 residues long. V lost 4 bases to trimming and J lost 6 bases, with 15 bases between them. DNA for the CDR3: TGTGCCAGCAGTTCTCAGAGGGGGGGCTCCGGGGAGCTGTTTTTT. Protein sequence: CASSSQRGGSGELFF.

This clone was seen a handful of times. The CDR3 region is CATSRDRTASNQPQHF. In DNA form, the CDR3 reads TGTGCCACCAGCAGAGATCGTACCGCTAGCAATCAGCCCCAGCATTTT. This chain joins TRBV15 and TRBJ1-5; unclear D gene. V was trimmed by 0 bases and J by 0 bases, leaving 9 bases between them. The CDR3 is 16 amino acids. The V gene's germline CDR1 is LNHNV and CDR2 YYDKDF (reference sequence).

This rearrangement joins TRBV2 to TRBJ2-1, with D possibly being TRBD2 (6 bases). CDR3 size: 14 residues. V was pared by 2 bases and J by 2 bases, with 7 bases between. The germline V gene has CDR1 SNHLY and CDR2 FYNNEI. The CDR3 DNA reads as TGTGCCAGCAGTGAAACGGGAGCCTACAATGAGCAGTTCTTC. It is translated as CASSETGAYNEQFF.

The rearrangement joins TRBV2 to TRBJ1-3, with D uncertain. Trimming removed 6 bases from V and 7 bases from J, with 10 bases in between. CDR3 length: 12 amino acids. The germline V gene has CDR1 SNHLY and CDR2 FYNNEI. The CDR3 coding sequence is TGTGCCAGCAGCGACGTGGTTAACACCATATATTTT. Its protein product is CASSDVVNTIYF.

The rearrangement links TRBV25-1 to TRBJ2-7; D call uncertain. The V gene lost 3 bases and the J gene lost 3 bases, with 9 bases spanning the gap. The CDR3 is made up of 13 amino acids. Germline assignment: CDR1 MGHDK and CDR2 SYGVNS. In DNA form, the CDR3 reads TGTGCCAGCAGTGATATCGCATACTACGAGCAGTACTTC. It translates to CASSDIAYYEQYF.

This chain links TRBV5-6 with TRBJ2-1; 11 bases are shared with TRBD1. The CDR3 has 16 residues. From germline, CDR1 is SGHDT and CDR2 YYEEEE. J gave up 7 bases and V 1 base, and 7 bases lay outside the gene matches. The CDR3 nucleotides are TGTGCCAGCAGCTTGATCCGGGACAGGGGGTGGAATGAGCAGTTCTTC. As protein: CASSLIRDRGWNEQFF.

This sequence joins TRBV7-2 and TRBJ1-4; D is ambiguous. Trimming stripped 2 bases from V and 7 bases from J, with 11 bases between. Germline assignment: CDR1 SGHTA and CDR2 FQGNSA. CDR3 length: 14 amino acids. The CDR3: CASSLLGAGEKLFF. CDR3 in DNA: TGTGCCAGCAGCTTATTGGGCGCGGGTGAAAAACTGTTTTTT.

The chain has TRBV10-3 and TRBJ2-3; tentative D call: TRBD2 (6 bases). CDR3 size: 14 residues. V lost 4 bases and J lost 0, with 8 bases in between. Germline CDR1 is ENHRY and CDR2 is SYGVKD. CDR3 DNA sequence: TGTGCCATCAGTGGTCGGGGGAGCACAGATACGCAGTATTTT. Translation gives CAISGRGSTDTQYF.

In its sample, this clone was seen a few times. Germline and junction disagree at one end, which may indicate a read error. This chain links TRBV29-1 with TRBJ1-2; weak D call: TRBD1 (6 bases). This CDR3 region has 15 residues. From germline, CDR1 is SQVTM and CDR2 ANQGSEA. CDR3 amino acids: CSVVDRNRPNYGYTF. The CDR3 coding sequence is TGCAGCGTTGTGGACAGAAACAGACCTAATTATGGCTACACCTTC.

This clone was counted between two and nine times. The chain uses TRBV11-2 and TRBJ2-1; D remains ambiguous. The germline gives CDR1 SGHAT, CDR2 FQNNGV. Trimming pared 2 bases from V and 7 bases from J, leaving 12 bases between. This CDR3 comprises 14 residues. CDR3 DNA sequence: TGTGCCAGCAGCTTATTCACAGTTATGAATGAGCAGTTCTTC. Translation: CASSLFTVMNEQFF.

This clone was detected a few times. V and J are TRBV5-1 and TRBJ2-1, with D unresolved. The CDR3 sequence is 12 residues long. Germline loops: CDR1 SGHRS, CDR2 YFSETQ. V lost 1 base and J lost 5, with 4 bases in between. The CDR3 spells CASSLFHNEQFF. DNA of the CDR3: TGCGCCAGCAGCTTGTTCCACAATGAGCAGTTCTTC. The variable domain in full, with the rest retrieved from reference TRBV5-1 and TRBJ2-1, is KAGVTQTPRYLIKTRGQQVTLSCSPISGHRSVSWYQQTPGQGLQFLFEYFSETQRNKGNFPGRFSGRQFSNSRSEMNVSTLELGDSALYLCASSLFHNEQFFGPGTRLTVL.

The V gene is TRBV2, the J gene TRBJ2-3; D call uncertain. In germline, CDR1 is SNHLY, CDR2 FYNNEI. This CDR3 spans 13 amino acids. V gave up 3 bases and J gave up 8 bases, with 12 bases separating them. CDR3 amino acids: CASSEIGLITQYF. The CDR3 DNA reads TGTGCCAGCAGTGAGATCGGCCTTATTACGCAGTATTTT.

The rearrangement uses TRBV6-5 and TRBJ2-7; TRBD2 matches at 13 bases. Losses at the gene ends were 6 bases for V and 5 bases for J; bases not matched to a gene: 7. The length of the CDR3 is 15 residues. The germline V gene encodes CDR1 MNHEY and CDR2 SVGAGI. The CDR3 region has the DNA TGTGCCAGCAGCCGGACTAGCGGGAGCCTCCACGAGCAGTACTTC. This sequence encodes CASSRTSGSLHEQYF.

The chain links TRBV6-6 to TRBJ2-1; either TRBD1 or TRBD2 may fit D (5 bases each). V was trimmed by 2 bases and J by 4 bases, leaving 9 bases between them. The CDR3 is 14 residues long. Germline values: CDR1 MNHNY, CDR2 SVGAGI (reference sequence). The CDR3 DNA is TGTGCCAGCAGTTACGGGACGGTATACAATGAGCAGTTCTTC. Its translation is CASSYGTVYNEQFF.

The chain has TRBV7-9 and TRBJ1-4; 7 nucleotides align to TRBD1. The CDR3 covers 15 residues. CDR1 and CDR2 (germline): SEHNR, FQNEAQ (reference sequence). Unmatched junction bases numbered 13, after V lost 5 bases and J lost 10 bases. DNA of the CDR3: TGTGCCAGCAGCCTTTCCCGGACAGGTTGGGGAAAACTGTTTTTT. Protein: CASSLSRTGWGKLFF.

This clone was detected a few times. This chain connects TRBV7-2 to TRBJ2-1; unclear D gene. The CDR3 is made up of 16 amino acids. V was shortened by 5 bases and J by 4 bases, with 18 bases between the two germline ends. Per germline, CDR1 SGHTA and CDR2 FQGNSA. CDR3 nucleotides: TGTGCCAGCAGCCCCCGTCGAGGTATCCCTTACAATGAGCAGTTCTTC. Translated, it gives CASSPRRGIPYNEQFF.

The chain joins TRBV2 to TRBJ2-5; 12 nucleotides line up with TRBD2. J gave up 4 bases and V 7 bases, and 1 base lay outside the gene matches. Per the germline V gene, CDR1 is SNHLY and CDR2 is FYNNEI. CDR3 size: 13 residues. As DNA, the CDR3 is TGTGCCAGCACACTAGCGGGAGGAGAGACCCAGTACTTC. Its protein product is CASTLAGGETQYF.

This clone was seen more than once but under ten times. This chain uses TRBV28 with TRBJ2-4, with TRBD1 identical over 9 bases. This CDR3 spans 18 amino acids. From germline, CDR1 is MDHEN and CDR2 SYDVKM. J lost 0 bases, V lost 10 bases, and 16 bases had no gene match. The chain's CDR3 is CATRDRVRERLAKNIQYF. The DNA for the CDR3 is TGTGCCACCAGGGACAGGGTGAGAGAGAGACTAGCCAAAAACATTCAGTACTTC.